This TCR beta chain originates from a study of blood T cells in healthy people across ages. This clonotype was recorded only once. As yet, its antigen is unknown. A second PCR of about 7 to 12 cycles used a sample-barcoded 5' primer and a J-beta primer mix. Per-sample output comprised a minimum of 2.5 million paired-end reads containing CDR3. TCRdb used MiXCR to reprocess the 5' RACE reads, holding one entry per CDR3 protein. The repertoire includes about 640,000 distinct CDR3 sequences, 58% of them detected once, and around 37% sits in the top ten. Study findings and constraints: Comparison with aged donors showed that long-lived donors had more naive CD4+ cells and higher diversity. It was not possible, with unsorted PBMCs, to conclusively compare naive and antigen-experienced cells.

Sample: blood. The sequence was collected from a man in his 60s in good health.

This CDR3 is CSGVPRIGETQYF. The DNA of the CDR3 is TGCAGCGGTGTTCCTAGAATTGGAGAGACCCAGTACTTC. The chain uses TRBV29-1 and TRBJ2-5; D not certain. Trimming shortened V by 7 bases and J by 4 bases, and 16 bases separated the two germline ends. The CDR3 is made up of 13 amino acids. The V gene's germline CDR1 is SQVTM and CDR2 ANQGSEA.